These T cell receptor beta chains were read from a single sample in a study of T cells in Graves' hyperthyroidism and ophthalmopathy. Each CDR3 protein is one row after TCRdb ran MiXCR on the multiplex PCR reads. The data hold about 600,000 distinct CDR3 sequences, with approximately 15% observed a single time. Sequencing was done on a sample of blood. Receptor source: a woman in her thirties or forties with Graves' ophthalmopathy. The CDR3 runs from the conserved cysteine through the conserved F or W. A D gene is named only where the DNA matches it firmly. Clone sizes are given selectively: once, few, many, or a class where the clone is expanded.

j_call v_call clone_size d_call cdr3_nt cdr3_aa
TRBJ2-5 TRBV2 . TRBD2 TGTGCCAGCAGAGACCTTAGACTAGCGAGTACCATGGGGACCCAGTACTTC CASRDLRLASTMGTQYF
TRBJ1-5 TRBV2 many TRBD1 TGTGCCAGCAGTGCGACAGGGCCGCGAGGGCCCCAGCATTTT CASSATGPRGPQHF
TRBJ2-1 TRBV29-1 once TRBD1 TGCAGCGTTGGGGACAGAGAGCAGTTCTTC CSVGDREQFF
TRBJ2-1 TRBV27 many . TGTGCCAGCAGTCCCACTAGCACTTCCTACAATGAGCAGTTCTTC CASSPTSTSYNEQFF
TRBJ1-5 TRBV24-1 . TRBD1 TGTGCCACCAGTGCCCGAGGACAGGTTAATTATAGCAATCAGCCCCAGCATTTT CATSARGQVNYSNQPQHF
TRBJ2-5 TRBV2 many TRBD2 TGTGCCAGCAGAGGGACTAGCGGGACGGAGACCCAGTACTTC CASRGTSGTETQYF
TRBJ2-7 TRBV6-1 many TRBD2 TGTGCCACCCTCCGGGACTACTCCTACGAGCAGTACTTC CATLRDYSYEQYF
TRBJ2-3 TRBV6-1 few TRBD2 TGTGCCAGCAGCTTGACTAGCGGGGGGGCCTCAGGTACGCAGTATTTT CASSLTSGGASGTQYF
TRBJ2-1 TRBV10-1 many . TGCGCCAGCAGTGAGGCGGTAGTAGGGCTCGGCAATGAGCAGTTCTTC CASSEAVVGLGNEQFF
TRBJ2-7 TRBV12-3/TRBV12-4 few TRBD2 TGTGCCAGCAGTTTGTGGGAGGGCTCCTACGAGCAGTACTTC CASSLWEGSYEQYF
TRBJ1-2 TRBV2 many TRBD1 TGTGCCAGCAGGGGGGACAGGGATCGGCTTGGCTACACCTTC CASRGDRDRLGYTF
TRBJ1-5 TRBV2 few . TGTGCCAGCAAGGAGGGGTATAGCAATCAGCCCCAGCATTTT CASKEGYSNQPQHF
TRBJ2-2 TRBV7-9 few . TGTGCCAGCAGCCGTCAGGGATTCCCCGGGGAGCTGTTTTTT CASSRQGFPGELFF
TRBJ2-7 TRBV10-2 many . TGCGCCAGCAGTGATCTACCGGGAGAGATCCCATACGAGCAGTACTTC CASSDLPGEIPYEQYF
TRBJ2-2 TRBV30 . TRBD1 TGTGCCTCCACAGGGGGCAACGCGAACACCGGGGAGCTGTTTTTT CASTGGNANTGELFF
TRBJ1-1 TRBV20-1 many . TGCAGTGCTAGACCCCTACAGCCGAACACTGAAGCTTTCTTT CSARPLQPNTEAFF
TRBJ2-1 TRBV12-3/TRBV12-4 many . TGTGCCAGCAGTCCTGACATTGGAACCTACAATGAGCAGTTCTTC CASSPDIGTYNEQFF
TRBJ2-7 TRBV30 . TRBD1 TGTGCCTGGAGTGAGGGGGCTGGGTACGAGCAGTACTTC CAWSEGAGYEQYF
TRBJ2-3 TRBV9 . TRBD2 TGTGCCAGCAGCGTAGAGGCTAGCGGGGGAGATACGCAGTATTTT CASSVEASGGDTQYF
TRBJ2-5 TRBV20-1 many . TGCAGTGCTAGCGGCGACCTGAGACAGACCCAGTACTTC CSASGDLRQTQYF
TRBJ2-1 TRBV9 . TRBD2 TGTGCCAGCAGCGTAGTGGAAGCGGGGGGGTGGAATGAGCAGTTCTTC CASSVVEAGGWNEQFF
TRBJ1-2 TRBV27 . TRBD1 TGTGCCAGCAGTTTGTTGGCAGGGGGCGCGGTTCCCTATGGCTACACCTTC CASSLLAGGAVPYGYTF
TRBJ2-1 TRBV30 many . TGTGCCTGGAGTGGGTCAGGGTATGACTACAATGAGCAGTTCTTC CAWSGSGYDYNEQFF
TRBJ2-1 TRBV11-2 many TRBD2 TGTGCCAGCAGCTTCCCCGGGACTACCTACAATGAGCAGTTCTTC CASSFPGTTYNEQFF
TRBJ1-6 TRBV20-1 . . TGCAGTGCCCCATCCCCCGGGGGCCATAATTCACCCCTCCACTTT CSAPSPGGHNSPLHF
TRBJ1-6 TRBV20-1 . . TGCAGTGCCTCCGGGACGTTCCCAAATTCACCCCTCCACTTT CSASGTFPNSPLHF
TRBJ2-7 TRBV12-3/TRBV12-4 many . TGTGCCAGCAGTACCATCGGGGATGTATACGAGCAGTACTTC CASSTIGDVYEQYF
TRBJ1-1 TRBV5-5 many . TGTGCCAGCGGATGGCGTGCCATGAACACTGAAGCTTTCTTT CASGWRAMNTEAFF
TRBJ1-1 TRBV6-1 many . TGTGCCAGCAGGGAAACAATGAACACTGAAGCTTTCTTT CASRETMNTEAFF
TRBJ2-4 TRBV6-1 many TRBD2 TGTGCCAGCAGTGAAGCTTATAGCGGGAATGCGGGGGCCAAAAACATTCAGTACTTC CASSEAYSGNAGAKNIQYF
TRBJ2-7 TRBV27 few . TGTGCCAGCAGTGGGGGGCGGCACTACGAGCAGTACTTC CASSGGRHYEQYF